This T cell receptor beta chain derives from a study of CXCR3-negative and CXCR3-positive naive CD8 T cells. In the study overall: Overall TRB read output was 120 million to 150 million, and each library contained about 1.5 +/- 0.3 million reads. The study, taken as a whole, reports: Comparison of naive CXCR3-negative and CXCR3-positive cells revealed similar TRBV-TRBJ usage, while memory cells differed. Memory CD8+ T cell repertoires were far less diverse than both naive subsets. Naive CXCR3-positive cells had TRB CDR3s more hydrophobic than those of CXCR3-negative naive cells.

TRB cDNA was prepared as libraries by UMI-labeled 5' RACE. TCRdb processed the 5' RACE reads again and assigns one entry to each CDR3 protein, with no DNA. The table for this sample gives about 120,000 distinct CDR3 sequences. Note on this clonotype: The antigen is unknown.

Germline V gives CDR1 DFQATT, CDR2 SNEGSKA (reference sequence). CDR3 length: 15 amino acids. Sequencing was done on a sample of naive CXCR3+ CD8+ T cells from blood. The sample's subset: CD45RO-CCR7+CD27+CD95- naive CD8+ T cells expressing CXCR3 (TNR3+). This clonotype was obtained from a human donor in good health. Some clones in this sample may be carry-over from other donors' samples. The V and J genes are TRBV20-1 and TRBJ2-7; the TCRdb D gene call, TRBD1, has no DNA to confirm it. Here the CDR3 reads CSAREAYRDPYEQYF.